This entry lists 2 T cell receptor beta chains sequenced from one sample in a study of cytomegalovirus exposure and HLA in healthy donors. PCR used 60 Vbeta primers and 13 Jbeta primers. Repertoires were generated with immunoSEQ multiplex PCR, while TCRdb's copy carries only in-frame clones and drops some. Among around 120,000 clones listed, about 75% were seen once. Input material: PBMCs. The receptor set was obtained from a man in his fifties or sixties in good health and CMV-seropositive.

The chain employs TRBV7-6 and TRBJ1-1; no definite D call. The V gene lost 5 bases and the J gene lost 0 bases, with 10 bases spanning the gap. Germline values: CDR1 SGHVS, CDR2 FNYEAQ. CDR3 length: 14 amino acids. The CDR3 spells CASSAETVNTEAFF. In nucleotides, the CDR3 is TGTGCCAGCAGCGCGGAAACGGTGAACACTGAAGCTTTCTTT.

This clone has a handful of counts. J is TRBJ1-1 and V is TRBV5-1; D ambiguous. Germline loops: CDR1 SGHRS, CDR2 YFSETQ. This CDR3 is built from 14 residues. The V end lost 4 bases, the J end lost 2 bases, and 12 bases lay between the germline ends. CDR3: CASSPLPGNTEAFF. The CDR3 coding sequence is TGCGCCAGCAGCCCCCTTCCAGGTAACACTGAAGCTTTCTTT.